The clone carrying this T cell receptor (beta chain) was seen once. Its antigen is unidentified. Primers for the PCR totalled 60 Vbeta and 13 Jbeta. Original handling: As a later analysis found, there were 70 million to 80 million unique TCR beta chains, of which roughly 11 million were shared. Generated by immunoSEQ multiplex PCR, the TCRdb table keeps only in-frame clones and is missing some. V and J calls and clone size are copied from that table; D and trimming were computed from the DNA. The sample comprises 77,000 or so clones, about 79% of which are singletons, and roughly 1.5% rests with the top ten. The ends were cut back, 3 bases at V and 1 base at J, with 10 bases in the middle. This CDR3 has 14 residues. Germline V gene sequence: CDR1 MDHEN, CDR2 SYDVKM. This entry is derived from a study of cytomegalovirus exposure and HLA in healthy donors. Everyone who donated was a healthy bone marrow donor.

Study outcomes and limitations: Sequencing depth roughly uniform across donors was assumed in presence/absence analyses. Because they were indistinguishable, some V segments, including TRBV6-2 and TRBV6-3, were excluded.

The clonotype comes from a middle-aged man in good health and CMV-seronegative. The sequenced sample was PBMCs. The chain has TRBV28 and TRBJ2-7, with TRBD2 as a possible D gene (6 bases). CDR3 amino acids: CASSFGDLSYEQYF. The CDR3 nucleotides read TGTGCCAGCAGTTTTGGGGACTTATCCTACGAGCAGTACTTC.